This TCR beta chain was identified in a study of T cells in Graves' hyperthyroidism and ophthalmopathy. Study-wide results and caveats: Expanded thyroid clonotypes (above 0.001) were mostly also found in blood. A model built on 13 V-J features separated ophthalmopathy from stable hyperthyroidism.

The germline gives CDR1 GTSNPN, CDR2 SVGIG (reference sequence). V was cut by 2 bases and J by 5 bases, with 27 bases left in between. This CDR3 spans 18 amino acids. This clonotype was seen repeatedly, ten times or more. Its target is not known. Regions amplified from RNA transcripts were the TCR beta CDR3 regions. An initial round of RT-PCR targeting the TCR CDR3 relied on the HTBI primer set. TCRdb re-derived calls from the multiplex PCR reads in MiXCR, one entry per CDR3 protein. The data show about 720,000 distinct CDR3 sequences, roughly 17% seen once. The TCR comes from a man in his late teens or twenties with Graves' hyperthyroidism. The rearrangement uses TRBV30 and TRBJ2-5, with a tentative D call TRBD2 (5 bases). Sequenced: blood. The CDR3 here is CAWSPGGASSLDLETQYF. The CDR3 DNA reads TGTGCCTGGAGTCCCGGTGGTGCTAGCTCGTTAGATTTGGAGACCCAGTACTTC.